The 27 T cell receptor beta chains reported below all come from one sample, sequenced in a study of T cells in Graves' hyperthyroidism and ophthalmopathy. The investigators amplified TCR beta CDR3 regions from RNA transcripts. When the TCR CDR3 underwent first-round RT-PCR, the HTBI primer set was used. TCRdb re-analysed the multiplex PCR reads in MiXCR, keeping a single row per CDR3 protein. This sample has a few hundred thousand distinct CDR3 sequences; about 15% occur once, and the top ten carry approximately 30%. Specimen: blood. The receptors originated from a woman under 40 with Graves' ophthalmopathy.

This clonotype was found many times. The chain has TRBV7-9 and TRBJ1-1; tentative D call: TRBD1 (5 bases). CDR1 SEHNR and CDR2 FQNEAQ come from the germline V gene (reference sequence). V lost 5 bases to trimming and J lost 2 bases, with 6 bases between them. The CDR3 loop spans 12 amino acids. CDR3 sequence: CASSQGNTEAFF. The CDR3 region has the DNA TGTGCCAGCAGCCAGGGAAACACTGAAGCTTTCTTT.

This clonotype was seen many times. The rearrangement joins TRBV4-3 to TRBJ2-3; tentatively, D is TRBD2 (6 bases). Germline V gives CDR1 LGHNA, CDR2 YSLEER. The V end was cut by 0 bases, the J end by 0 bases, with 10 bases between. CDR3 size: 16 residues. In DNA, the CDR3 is TGCGCCAGCAGCCAAGAGGTAGCGGAGAGCACAGATACGCAGTATTTT. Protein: CASSQEVAESTDTQYF.

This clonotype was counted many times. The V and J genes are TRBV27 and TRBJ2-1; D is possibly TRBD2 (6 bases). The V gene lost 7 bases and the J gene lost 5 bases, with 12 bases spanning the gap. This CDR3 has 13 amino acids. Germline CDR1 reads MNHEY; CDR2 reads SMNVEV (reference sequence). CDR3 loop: CASTPGLNNEQFF. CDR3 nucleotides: TGTGCCAGCACTCCGGGACTCAACAATGAGCAGTTCTTC.

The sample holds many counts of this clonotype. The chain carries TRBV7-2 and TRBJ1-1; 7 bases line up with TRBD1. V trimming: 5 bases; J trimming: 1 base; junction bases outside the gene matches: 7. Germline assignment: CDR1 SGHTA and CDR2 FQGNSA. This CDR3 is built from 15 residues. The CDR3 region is CASSSPTGRNTEAFF. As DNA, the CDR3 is TGTGCCAGCAGCAGTCCGACAGGGAGGAACACTGAAGCTTTCTTT.

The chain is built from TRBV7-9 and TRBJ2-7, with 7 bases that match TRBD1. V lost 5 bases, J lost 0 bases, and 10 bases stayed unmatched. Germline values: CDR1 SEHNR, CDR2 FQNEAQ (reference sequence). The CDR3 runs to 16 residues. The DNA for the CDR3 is TGTGCCAGCAGCCCACCAGGAGCAGGGGGCTCCTACGAGCAGTACTTC. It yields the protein CASSPPGAGGSYEQYF.

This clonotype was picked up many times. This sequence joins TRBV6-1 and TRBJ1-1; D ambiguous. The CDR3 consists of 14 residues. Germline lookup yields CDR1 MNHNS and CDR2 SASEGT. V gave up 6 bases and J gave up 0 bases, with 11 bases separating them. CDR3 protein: CASSWTDMNTEAFF. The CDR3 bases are TGTGCCAGCAGCTGGACCGACATGAACACTGAAGCTTTCTTT.

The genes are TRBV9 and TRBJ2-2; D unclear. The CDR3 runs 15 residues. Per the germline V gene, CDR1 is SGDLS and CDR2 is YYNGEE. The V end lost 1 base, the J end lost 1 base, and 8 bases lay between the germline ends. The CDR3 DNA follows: TGTGCCAGCAGCGTATTCACGGGGAACACCGGGGAGCTGTTTTTT. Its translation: CASSVFTGNTGELFF.

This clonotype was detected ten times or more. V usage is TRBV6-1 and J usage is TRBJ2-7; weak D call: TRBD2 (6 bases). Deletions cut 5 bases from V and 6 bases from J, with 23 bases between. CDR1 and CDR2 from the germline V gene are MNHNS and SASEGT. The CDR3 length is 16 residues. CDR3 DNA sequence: TGTGCCAGCAGTTCCGGGACTCCCGCGGAGAAAGGCGAGCAGTACTTC. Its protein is CASSSGTPAEKGEQYF.

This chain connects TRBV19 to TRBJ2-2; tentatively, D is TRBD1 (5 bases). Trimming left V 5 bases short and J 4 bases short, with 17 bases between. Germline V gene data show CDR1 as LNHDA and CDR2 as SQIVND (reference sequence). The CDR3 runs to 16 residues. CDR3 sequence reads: CASSPPQGDGTGELFF. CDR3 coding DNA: TGTGCCAGTAGTCCACCGCAGGGCGACGGCACCGGGGAGCTGTTTTTT. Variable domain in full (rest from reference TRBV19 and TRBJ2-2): DGGITQSPKYLFRKEGQNVTLSCEQNLNHDAMYWYRQDPGQGLRLIYYSQIVNDFQKGDIAEGYSVSREKKESFPLTVTSAQKNPTAFYLCASSPPQGDGTGELFFGEGSRLTVL.

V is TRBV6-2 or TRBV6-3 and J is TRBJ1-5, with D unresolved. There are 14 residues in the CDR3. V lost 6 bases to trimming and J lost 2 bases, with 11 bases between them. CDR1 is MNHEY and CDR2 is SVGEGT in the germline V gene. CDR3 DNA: TGTGCCAGCAGCCGGACTGGACGCAATCAGCCCCAGCATTTT. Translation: CASSRTGRNQPQHF.

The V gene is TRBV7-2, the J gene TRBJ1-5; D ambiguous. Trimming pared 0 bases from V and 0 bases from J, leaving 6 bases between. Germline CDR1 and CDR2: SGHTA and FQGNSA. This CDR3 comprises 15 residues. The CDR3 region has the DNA TGTGCCAGCAGCTTAGCTCCAAATAGCAATCAGCCCCAGCATTTT. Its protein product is CASSLAPNSNQPQHF.

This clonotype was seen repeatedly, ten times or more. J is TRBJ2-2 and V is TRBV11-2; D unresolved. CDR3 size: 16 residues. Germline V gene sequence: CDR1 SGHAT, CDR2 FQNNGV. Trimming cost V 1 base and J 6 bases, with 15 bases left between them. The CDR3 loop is CASSLGRLGAAGELFF. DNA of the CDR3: TGTGCCAGCAGCTTAGGACGTCTAGGTGCGGCCGGGGAGCTGTTTTTT.

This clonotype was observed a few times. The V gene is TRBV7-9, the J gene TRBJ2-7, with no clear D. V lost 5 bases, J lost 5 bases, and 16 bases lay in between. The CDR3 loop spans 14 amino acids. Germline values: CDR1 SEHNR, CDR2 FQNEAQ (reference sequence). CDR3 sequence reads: CASSRPSQYDEQYF. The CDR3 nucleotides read TGTGCCAGCAGCCGACCAAGCCAGTATGACGAGCAGTACTTC.

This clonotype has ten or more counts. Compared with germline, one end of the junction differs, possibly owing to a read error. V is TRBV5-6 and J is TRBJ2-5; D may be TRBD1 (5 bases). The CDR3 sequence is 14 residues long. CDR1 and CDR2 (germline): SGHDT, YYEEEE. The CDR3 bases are TGTGCCAGCAGCTTGGACAGGCGCCAAGGGACCCAGTACTTC. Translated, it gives CASSLDRRQGTQYF.

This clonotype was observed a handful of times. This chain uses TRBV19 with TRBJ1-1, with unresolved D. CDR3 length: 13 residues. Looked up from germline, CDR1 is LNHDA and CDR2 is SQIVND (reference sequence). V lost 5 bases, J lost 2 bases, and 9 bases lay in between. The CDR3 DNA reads TGTGCCAGTAGTCATTACTCAAACACTGAAGCTTTCTTT. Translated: CASSHYSNTEAFF.

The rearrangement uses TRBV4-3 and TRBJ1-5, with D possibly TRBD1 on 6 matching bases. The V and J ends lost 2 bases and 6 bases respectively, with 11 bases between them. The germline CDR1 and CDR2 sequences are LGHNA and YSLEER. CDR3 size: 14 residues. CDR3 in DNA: TGCGCCAGCAGCCAATGGGGAGGGGGTCAGCCCCAGCATTTT. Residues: CASSQWGGGQPQHF.

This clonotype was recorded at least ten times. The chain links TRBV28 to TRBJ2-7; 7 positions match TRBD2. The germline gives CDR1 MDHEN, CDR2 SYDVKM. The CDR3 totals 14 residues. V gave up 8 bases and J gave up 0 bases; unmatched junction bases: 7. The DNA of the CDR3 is TGTGCCAGCGACAAGGGCGGGAGCTCCTACGAGCAGTACTTC. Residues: CASDKGGSSYEQYF.

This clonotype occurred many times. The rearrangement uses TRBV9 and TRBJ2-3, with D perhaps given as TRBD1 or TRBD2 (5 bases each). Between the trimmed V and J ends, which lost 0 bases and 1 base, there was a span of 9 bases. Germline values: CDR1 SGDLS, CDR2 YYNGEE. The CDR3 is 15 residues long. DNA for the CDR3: TGTGCCAGCAGCGTAGGAGGGACCGGCACAGATACGCAGTATTTT. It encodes CASSVGGTGTDTQYF.

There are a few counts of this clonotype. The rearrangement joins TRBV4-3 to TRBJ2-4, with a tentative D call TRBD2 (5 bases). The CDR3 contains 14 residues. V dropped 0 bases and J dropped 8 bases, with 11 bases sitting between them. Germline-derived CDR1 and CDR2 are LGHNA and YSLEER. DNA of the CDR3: TGCGCCAGCAGCCAAGATTCGCTAGCCGACATTCAGTACTTC. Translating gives CASSQDSLADIQYF.

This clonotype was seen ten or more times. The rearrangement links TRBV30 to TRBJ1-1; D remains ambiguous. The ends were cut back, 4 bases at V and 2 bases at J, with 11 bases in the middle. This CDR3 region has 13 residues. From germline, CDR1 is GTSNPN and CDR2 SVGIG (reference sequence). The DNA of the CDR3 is TGTGCCTGGATTCAGGAGGGTAACACTGAAGCTTTCTTT. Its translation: CAWIQEGNTEAFF.

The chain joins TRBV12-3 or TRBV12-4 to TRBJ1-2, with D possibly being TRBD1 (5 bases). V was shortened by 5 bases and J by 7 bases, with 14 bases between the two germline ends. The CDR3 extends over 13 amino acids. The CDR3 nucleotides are TGTGCCAGCAGTCCCCGGTTGGGGGGTGGCTACACCTTC. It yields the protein CASSPRLGGGYTF.

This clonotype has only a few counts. CDR3: CASSIATGTGNTEAFF. The CDR3 DNA reads TGTGCCAGTAGTATAGCTACCGGGACGGGGAACACTGAAGCTTTCTTT. This rearrangement joins TRBV19 to TRBJ1-1, with D tentatively TRBD1 (5 bases). This CDR3 has 16 amino acids. Deletions cut 1 base from V and 1 base from J, with 13 bases between. The germline CDR1 and CDR2 sequences are LNHDA and SQIVND (reference sequence). The full variable domain, completed using reference TRBV19 and TRBJ1-1, is DGGITQSPKYLFRKEGQNVTLSCEQNLNHDAMYWYRQDPGQGLRLIYYSQIVNDFQKGDIAEGYSVSREKKESFPLTVTSAQKNPTAFYLCASSIATGTGNTEAFFGQGTRLTVV.

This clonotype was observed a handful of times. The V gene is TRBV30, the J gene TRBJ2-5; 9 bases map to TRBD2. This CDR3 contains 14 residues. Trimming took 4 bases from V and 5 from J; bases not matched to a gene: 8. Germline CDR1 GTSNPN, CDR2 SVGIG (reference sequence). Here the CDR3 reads CAWTDLAGMETQYF. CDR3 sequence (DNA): TGTGCCTGGACCGACCTAGCGGGAATGGAGACCCAGTACTTC.

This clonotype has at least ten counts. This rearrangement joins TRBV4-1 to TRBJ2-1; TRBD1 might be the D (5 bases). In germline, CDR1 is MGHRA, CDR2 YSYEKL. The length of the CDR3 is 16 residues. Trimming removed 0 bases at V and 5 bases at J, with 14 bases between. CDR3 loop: CASSQDLKGPDNEQFF. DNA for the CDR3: TGCGCCAGCAGCCAAGATCTAAAGGGGCCCGACAATGAGCAGTTCTTC.

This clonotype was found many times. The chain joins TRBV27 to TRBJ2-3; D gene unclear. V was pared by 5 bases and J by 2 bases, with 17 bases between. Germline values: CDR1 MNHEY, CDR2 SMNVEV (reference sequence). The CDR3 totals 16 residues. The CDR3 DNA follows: TGTGCCAGCAGTCCGGCCGCCCTCAACCCCACAGATACGCAGTATTTT. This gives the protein CASSPAALNPTDTQYF.

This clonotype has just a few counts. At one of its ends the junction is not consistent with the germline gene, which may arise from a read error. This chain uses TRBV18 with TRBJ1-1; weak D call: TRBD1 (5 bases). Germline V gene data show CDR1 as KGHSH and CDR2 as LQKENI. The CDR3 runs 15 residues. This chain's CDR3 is CASSSIGTVKLEALF. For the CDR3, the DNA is TGTGCCAGCTCATCTATAGGGACGGTGAAGCTTGAAGCTCTCTTT. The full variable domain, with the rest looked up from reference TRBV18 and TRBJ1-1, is NAGVMQNPRHLVRRRGQEARLRCSPMKGHSHVYWYRQLPEEGLKFMVYLQKENIIDESGMPKERFSAEFPKEGPSILRIQQVVRGDSAAYFCASSSIGTVKLEALFGQGTRLTVV.

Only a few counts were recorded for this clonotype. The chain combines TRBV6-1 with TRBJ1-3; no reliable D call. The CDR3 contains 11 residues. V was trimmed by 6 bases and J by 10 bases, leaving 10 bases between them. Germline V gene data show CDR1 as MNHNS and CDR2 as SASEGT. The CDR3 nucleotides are TGTGCCAGCAGCCTCGAAAGGACCATATATTTT. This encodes CASSLERTIYF.